Below are 10 T cell receptor beta chains sequenced from a single sample in a study of T cell repertoires in cytomegalovirus infection. What these receptors recognize is not known. One entry per CDR3 protein results from TCRdb running MiXCR on the reads. The sample lists about 400,000 distinct CDR3 sequences, roughly a third seen once, with approximately 13% in the top ten. Sequenced here: cultured PBMCs, sampled from culture after CMV antigen stimulation. The receptors originated from a human donor in good health (CMV status not recorded). Some clones in this sample may be carry-over from other donors' samples.

The chain links TRBV7-2 to TRBJ1-2, with 8 bases identical to TRBD1. The CDR3 contains 14 residues. V lost 3 bases, J lost 4 bases, and 4 bases stayed unmatched. Germline V gene sequence: CDR1 SGHTA, CDR2 FQGNSA. For the CDR3, the DNA is TGTGCCAGCAGCTTGGACAGGGTAACCTATGGCTACACCTTC. It encodes CASSLDRVTYGYTF.

This chain uses TRBV7-9 with TRBJ2-7, with 9 bases identical to TRBD1. This CDR3 is 17 amino acids long. Germline-derived CDR1 and CDR2 are SEHNR and FQNEAQ (reference sequence). V dropped 5 bases and J dropped 0; count of bases not matched to a gene: 11. The CDR3 protein is CASSPGQGTQSSYEQYF. In nucleotides, the CDR3 is TGTGCCAGCAGCCCCGGACAGGGGACCCAAAGCTCCTACGAGCAGTACTTC.

This clonotype was counted at least ten times. V gene TRBV7-2 combines with J gene TRBJ2-3; D gene unclear. The V end was cut by 0 bases, the J end by 2 bases, with 3 bases between. The CDR3 spans 13 residues. CDR1 SGHTA and CDR2 FQGNSA come from the germline V gene. The CDR3: CASSLATTDTQYF. For the CDR3, the DNA is TGTGCCAGCAGCTTAGCGACCACAGATACGCAGTATTTT.

V and J are TRBV7-2 and TRBJ1-5, with D unclear. The V end lost 2 bases, the J end lost 9 bases, and 11 bases lay between the germline ends. The germline V gene encodes CDR1 SGHTA and CDR2 FQGNSA. This CDR3 contains 13 residues. As DNA, the CDR3 is TGTGCCAGCAGCTTAAATGATTGGGGGCCCCAGCATTTT. Amino acids: CASSLNDWGPQHF. Full variable domain (remainder filled in from reference TRBV7-2 and TRBJ1-5): GAGVSQSPSNKVTEKGKDVELRCDPISGHTALYWYRQSLGQGLEFLIYFQGNSAPDKSGLPSDRFSAERTGGSVSTLTIQRTQQEDSAVYLCASSLNDWGPQHFGDGTRLSIL.

This chain uses TRBV15 with TRBJ2-2, with TRBD2 matching over 7 bases. The CDR3 runs to 14 residues. Per the germline V gene, CDR1 is LNHNV and CDR2 is YYDKDF (reference sequence). V shed 3 bases and J 2 bases; nucleotides not matched to a gene: 0. The CDR3, as DNA: TGTGCCACCAGCAGGACTAGCAACACCGGGGAGCTGTTTTTT. This translates into CATSRTSNTGELFF.

The CDR3 nucleotides are TGCGCCAGCAGCCACAGGACTAGAGGAACCTACGAGCAGTACTTC. Translation gives CASSHRTRGTYEQYF. The genes are TRBV4-1 and TRBJ2-7; 7 nucleotides agree with TRBD2. J gave up 2 bases and V 3 bases, and 7 bases lay outside the gene matches. Germline values: CDR1 MGHRA, CDR2 YSYEKL. The CDR3 extends over 15 amino acids.

This clonotype came up many times. The chain uses TRBV12-3 or TRBV12-4 and TRBJ1-2, with D perhaps TRBD1 (6 bases). This CDR3 comprises 15 residues. Trimming shortened V by 6 bases and J by 2 bases, and 16 bases separated the two germline ends. CDR3: CASSRGQTLNYGYTF. DNA of the CDR3: TGTGCCAGCAGCCGCGGACAGACTCTAAACTATGGCTACACCTTC.

V is TRBV3-1 and J is TRBJ2-2; TRBD2 matches at 9 bases. The germline CDR1 and CDR2 sequences are LGHDT and YNNKEL (reference sequence). With 4 bases clipped from V and 1 base from J, the junction kept 7 bases outside the gene matches. This CDR3 has 17 amino acids. The DNA for the CDR3 is TGTGCCAGCAGCCGAAGACTAGCGGTAGGGAACACCGGGGAGCTGTTTTTT. It codes for CASSRRLAVGNTGELFF. The full variable domain, completed using reference TRBV3-1 and TRBJ2-2, is DTAVSQTPKYLVTQMGNDKSIKCEQNLGHDTMYWYKQDSKKFLKIMFSYNNKELIINETVPNRFSPKSPDKAHLNLHINSLELGDSAVYFCASSRRLAVGNTGELFFGEGSRLTVL.

The chain couples TRBV12-3 or TRBV12-4 to TRBJ1-1; the D gene is possibly TRBD1 (5 bases). V lost 1 base, J lost 0 bases, and 12 bases lay in between. The CDR3 loop spans 16 amino acids. This CDR3 is CASSLVRGGVNTEAFF. CDR3 DNA: TGTGCCAGCAGTTTAGTGAGGGGAGGGGTGAACACTGAAGCTTTCTTT.

This clonotype was observed a single time. This chain links TRBV7-6 with TRBJ2-1; no definite D call. Germline loops: CDR1 SGHVS, CDR2 FNYEAQ. With 1 base removed from V and 2 bases from J, the gap between germline ends came to 24 bases. The CDR3 extends over 20 amino acids. CDR3 loop: CASSLVAISYDERPYNEQFF. The CDR3 DNA follows: TGTGCCAGCAGCTTAGTGGCAATCTCGTATGATGAGCGTCCCTACAATGAGCAGTTCTTC.